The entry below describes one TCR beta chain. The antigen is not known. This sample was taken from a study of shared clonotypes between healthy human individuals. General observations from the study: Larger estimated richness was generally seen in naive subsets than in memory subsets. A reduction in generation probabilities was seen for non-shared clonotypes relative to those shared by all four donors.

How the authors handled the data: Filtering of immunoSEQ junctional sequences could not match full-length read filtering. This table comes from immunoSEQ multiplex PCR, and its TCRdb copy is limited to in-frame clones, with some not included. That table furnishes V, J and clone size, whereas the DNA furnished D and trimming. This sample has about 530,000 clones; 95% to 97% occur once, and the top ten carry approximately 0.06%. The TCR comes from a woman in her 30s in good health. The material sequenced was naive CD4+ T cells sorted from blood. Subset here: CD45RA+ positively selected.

CDR3 region: CASSSRPGRARNTIYF. DNA of the CDR3: TGTGCCAGCAGCTCCAGGCCGGGCAGGGCAAGAAACACCATATATTTT. V usage is TRBV28 and J usage is TRBJ1-3; TRBD1 might be the D (5 bases). Germline values: CDR1 MDHEN, CDR2 SYDVKM. V lost 6 bases, J lost 5 bases, and 20 bases lay in between. The CDR3 runs 16 residues.